These T cell receptor beta chains were read from a single sample in a study of CD4 T cells in relation to SARS-CoV-2 and coronaviruses. Here immunoSEQ multiplex PCR was the method, and the copy in TCRdb shows in-frame clones only, minus some. The sample has around 65,000 clones, about 90% seen once. The material sequenced was memory CD4+ T cells from PBMCs. These receptors all come from a human donor in good health. Each CDR3 is given with its conserved first and last residue. A D gene is named only where the DNA matches it firmly. Clone sizes are given selectively: once, few, many, or a class where the clone is expanded.

>TRBV5-1|once|-|TRBJ1-3
CASSNDIGNTIYF
TGCGCCAGCAGTAACGACATCGGAAACACCATATATTTT
>TRBV6-1|-|-|TRBJ2-3
CASSEIWTRGTDTQYF
TGTGCCAGCAGTGAAATTTGGACGAGGGGTACAGATACGCAGTATTTT
>TRBV5-4|-|TRBD1|TRBJ1-2
CASSADRGDGYTF
TGTGCCAGCAGCGCGGACAGGGGAGATGGCTACACCTTC
>TRBV21-1|-|-|TRBJ2-1
CASSKDVLGLVNEQFF
TGTGCCAGCAGCAAAGACGTCCTCGGACTAGTCAATGAGCAGTTCTTC
>TRBV11-3|-|TRBD1|TRBJ2-1
CASSPMTGGYNEQFF
TGTGCCAGCAGTCCCATGACAGGGGGCTACAATGAGCAGTTCTTC
>TRBV28|-|TRBD1|TRBJ2-5
CASSPGQGRETQYF
TGTGCCAGCAGTCCGGGACAGGGACGGGAGACCCAGTACTTC
>TRBV28|-|-|TRBJ2-5
CASTLGGQGETQYF
TGTGCCAGCACTTTGGGGGGGCAAGGAGAGACCCAGTACTTC
>TRBV7-2|-|-|TRBJ2-6
CASSLSGPLYGANVLTF
TGTGCCAGCAGCTTATCAGGACCCCTTTACGGGGCCAACGTCCTGACTTTC
>TRBV7-2|-|-|TRBJ1-1
CASSLGRIYTEAFF
TGTGCCAGCAGCTTGGGACGGATCTATACTGAAGCTTTCTTT
>TRBV9|-|-|TRBJ2-5
CASSVGGQETQYF
TGTGCCAGCAGCGTAGGCGGACAGGAGACCCAGTACTTC
>TRBV2|-|-|TRBJ2-1
CASKANNEQFF
TGTGCCAGCAAGGCCAACAATGAGCAGTTCTTC
>TRBV9|-|-|TRBJ2-1
CASSNLVGAYNEQFF
TGTGCCAGCAGTAATCTAGTCGGAGCCTACAATGAGCAGTTCTTC
>TRBV25-1|once|TRBD1|TRBJ2-1
CASSAGQGDNEQFF
TGTGCCAGCAGTGCCGGACAGGGTGACAATGAGCAGTTCTTC
>TRBV4-2|-|-|TRBJ2-4
CASSQDARVRFQYF
TGTGCCAGCAGCCAAGATGCGAGGGTGCGTTTTCAGTACTTC
>TRBV2|-|-|TRBJ1-2
CASRDGGYGYTF
TGTGCCAGCAGGGACGGTGGCTATGGCTACACCTTC
>TRBV7-3|-|-|TRBJ1-1
CASSSGPPGTEAFF
TGTGCCAGCAGCTCCGGACCGCCGGGCACTGAAGCTTTCTTT
>TRBV28|-|TRBD1|TRBJ1-1
CASSLGPGQGALNTEAFF
TGTGCCAGCAGTTTAGGCCCGGGACAGGGGGCCTTGAACACTGAAGCTTTCTTT
>TRBV27|-|TRBD1|TRBJ2-5
CASSRDRARLETQYF
TGTGCCAGCAGTCGAGACAGGGCCCGGCTAGAGACCCAGTACTTC
>TRBV7-3|-|-|TRBJ2-1
CASSPRLGTDEQFF
TGTGCCAGCAGCCCCAGACTAGGCACGGATGAGCAGTTCTTC
>TRBV4-3|-|-|TRBJ2-3
CASSQERRGGADTQYF
TGCGCCAGCAGCCAAGAGCGTAGGGGGGGTGCAGATACGCAGTATTTT